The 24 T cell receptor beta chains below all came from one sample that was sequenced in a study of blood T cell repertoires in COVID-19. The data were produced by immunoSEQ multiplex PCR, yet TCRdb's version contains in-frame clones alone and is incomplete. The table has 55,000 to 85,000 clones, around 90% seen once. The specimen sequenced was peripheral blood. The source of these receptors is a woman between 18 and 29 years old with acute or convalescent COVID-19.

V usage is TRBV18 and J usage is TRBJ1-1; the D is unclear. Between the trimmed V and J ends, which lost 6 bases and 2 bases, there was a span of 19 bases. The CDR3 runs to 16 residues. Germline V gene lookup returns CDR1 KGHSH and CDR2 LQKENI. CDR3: CASSPNALGTNTEAFF. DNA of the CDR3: TGTGCCAGCTCTCCAAATGCTCTAGGCACCAACACTGAAGCTTTCTTT.

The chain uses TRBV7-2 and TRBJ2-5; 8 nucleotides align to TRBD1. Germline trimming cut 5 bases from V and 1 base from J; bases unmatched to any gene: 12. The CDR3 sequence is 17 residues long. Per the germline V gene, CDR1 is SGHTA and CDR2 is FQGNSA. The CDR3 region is CASSPKIPGQVQETQYF. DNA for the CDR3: TGTGCCAGCAGCCCAAAAATCCCGGGACAGGTCCAAGAGACCCAGTACTTC. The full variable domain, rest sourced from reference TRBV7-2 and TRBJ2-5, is GAGVSQSPSNKVTEKGKDVELRCDPISGHTALYWYRQSLGQGLEFLIYFQGNSAPDKSGLPSDRFSAERTGGSVSTLTIQRTQQEDSAVYLCASSPKIPGQVQETQYFGPGTRLLVL.

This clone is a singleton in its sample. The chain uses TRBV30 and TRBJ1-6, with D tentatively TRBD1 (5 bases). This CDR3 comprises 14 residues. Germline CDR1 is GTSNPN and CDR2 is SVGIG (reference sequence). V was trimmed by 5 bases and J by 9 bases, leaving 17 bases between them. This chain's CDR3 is CAWGRVSVFSPLHF. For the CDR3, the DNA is TGTGCCTGGGGCAGGGTGAGCGTTTTTTCACCCCTCCACTTT.

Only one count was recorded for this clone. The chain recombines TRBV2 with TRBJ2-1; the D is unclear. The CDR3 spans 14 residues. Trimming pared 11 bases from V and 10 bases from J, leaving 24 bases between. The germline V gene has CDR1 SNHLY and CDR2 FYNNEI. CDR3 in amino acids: CAGRGLVKTAEQFF. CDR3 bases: TGTGCCGGCCGCGGTCTTGTGAAGACTGCCGAGCAGTTCTTC.

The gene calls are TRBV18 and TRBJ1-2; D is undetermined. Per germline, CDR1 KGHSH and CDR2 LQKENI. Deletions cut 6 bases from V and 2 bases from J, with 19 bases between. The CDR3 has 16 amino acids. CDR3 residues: CASSARETTGNYGYTF. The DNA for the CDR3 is TGTGCCAGCTCTGCTAGGGAGACGACCGGGAACTATGGCTACACCTTC. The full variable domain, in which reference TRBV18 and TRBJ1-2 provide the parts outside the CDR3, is NAGVMQNPRHLVRRRGQEARLRCSPMKGHSHVYWYRQLPEEGLKFMVYLQKENIIDESGMPKERFSAEFPKEGPSILRIQQVVRGDSAAYFCASSARETTGNYGYTFGSGTRLTVV.

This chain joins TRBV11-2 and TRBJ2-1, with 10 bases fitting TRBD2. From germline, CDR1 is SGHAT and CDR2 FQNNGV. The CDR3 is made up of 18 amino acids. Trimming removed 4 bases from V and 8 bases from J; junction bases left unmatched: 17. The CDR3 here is CASSSLSGTSVNSDEQFF. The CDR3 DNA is TGTGCCAGCAGCTCACTGAGTGGGACTAGCGTTAATAGCGATGAGCAGTTCTTC.

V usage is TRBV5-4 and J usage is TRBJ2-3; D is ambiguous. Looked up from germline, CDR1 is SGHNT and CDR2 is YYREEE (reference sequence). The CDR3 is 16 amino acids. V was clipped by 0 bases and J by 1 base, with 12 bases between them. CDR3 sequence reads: CASSLEPRLGTDTQYF. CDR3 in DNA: TGTGCCAGCAGCTTGGAGCCTAGACTTGGCACAGATACGCAGTATTTT.

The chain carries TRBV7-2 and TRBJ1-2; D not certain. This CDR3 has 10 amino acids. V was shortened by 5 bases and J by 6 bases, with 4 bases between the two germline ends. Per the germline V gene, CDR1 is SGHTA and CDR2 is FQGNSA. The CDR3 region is CASSPNGYTF. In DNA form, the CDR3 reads TGTGCCAGCAGCCCCAATGGCTACACCTTC.

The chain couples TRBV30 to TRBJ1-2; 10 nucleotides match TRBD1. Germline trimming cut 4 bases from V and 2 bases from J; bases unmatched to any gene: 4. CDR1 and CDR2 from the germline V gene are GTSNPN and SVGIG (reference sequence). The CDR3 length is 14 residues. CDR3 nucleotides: TGTGCCTGGACTTTGGACAGGGGGAACTATGGCTACACCTTC. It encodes CAWTLDRGNYGYTF.

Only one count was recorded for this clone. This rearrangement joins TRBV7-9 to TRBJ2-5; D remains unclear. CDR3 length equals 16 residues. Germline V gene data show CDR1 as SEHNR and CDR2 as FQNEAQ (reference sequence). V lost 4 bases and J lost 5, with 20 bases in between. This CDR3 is CASSYPFGSFQETQYF. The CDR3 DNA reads TGTGCCAGCAGCTACCCTTTTGGTTCCTTCCAGGAGACCCAGTACTTC.

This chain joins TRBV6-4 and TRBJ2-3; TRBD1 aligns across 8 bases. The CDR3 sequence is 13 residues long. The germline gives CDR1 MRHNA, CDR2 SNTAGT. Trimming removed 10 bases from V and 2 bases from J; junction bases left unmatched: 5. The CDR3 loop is CATQDRVTDTQYF. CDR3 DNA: TGTGCCACCCAGGACAGGGTCACAGATACGCAGTATTTT.

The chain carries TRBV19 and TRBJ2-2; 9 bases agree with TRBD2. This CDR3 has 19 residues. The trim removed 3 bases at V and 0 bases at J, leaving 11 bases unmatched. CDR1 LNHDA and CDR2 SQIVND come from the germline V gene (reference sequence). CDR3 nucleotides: TGTGCCAGTAGTATCGCGGGGGGGGGCGCCCTCGCGAACACCGGGGAGCTGTTTTTT. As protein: CASSIAGGGALANTGELFF.

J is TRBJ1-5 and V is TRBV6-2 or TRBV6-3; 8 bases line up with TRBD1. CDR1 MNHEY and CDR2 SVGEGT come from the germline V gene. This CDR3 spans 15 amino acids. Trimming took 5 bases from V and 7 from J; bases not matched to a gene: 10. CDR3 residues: CASSEETGAGQPQHF. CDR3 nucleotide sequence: TGTGCCAGCAGTGAGGAGACAGGGGCCGGGCAGCCCCAGCATTTT.

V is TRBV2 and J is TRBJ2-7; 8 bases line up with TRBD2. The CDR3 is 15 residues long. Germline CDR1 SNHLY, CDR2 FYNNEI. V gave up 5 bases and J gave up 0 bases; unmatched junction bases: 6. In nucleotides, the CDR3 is TGTGCCAGCAGTCACCTTAGCGGGACCTCCTACGAGCAGTACTTC. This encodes CASSHLSGTSYEQYF.

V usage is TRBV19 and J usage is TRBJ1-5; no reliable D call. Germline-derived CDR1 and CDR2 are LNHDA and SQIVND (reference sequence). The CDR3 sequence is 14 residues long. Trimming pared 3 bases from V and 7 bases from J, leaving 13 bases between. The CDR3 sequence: CASSIVEQRQPQHF. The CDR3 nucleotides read TGTGCCAGTAGTATTGTAGAACAGCGGCAGCCCCAGCATTTT.

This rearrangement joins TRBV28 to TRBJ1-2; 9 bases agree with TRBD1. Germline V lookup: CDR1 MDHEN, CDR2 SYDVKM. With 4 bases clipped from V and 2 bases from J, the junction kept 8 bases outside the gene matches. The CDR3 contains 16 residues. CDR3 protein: CASSSLSGTGNYGYTF. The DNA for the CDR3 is TGTGCCAGCAGTTCACTCTCCGGGACAGGGAACTATGGCTACACCTTC.

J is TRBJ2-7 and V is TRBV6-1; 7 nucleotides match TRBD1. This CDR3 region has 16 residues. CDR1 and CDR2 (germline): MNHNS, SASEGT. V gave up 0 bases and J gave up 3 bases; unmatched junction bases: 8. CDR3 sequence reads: CASSEAWDSSFYEQYF. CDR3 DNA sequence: TGTGCCAGCAGTGAAGCTTGGGACAGTTCGTTCTACGAGCAGTACTTC.

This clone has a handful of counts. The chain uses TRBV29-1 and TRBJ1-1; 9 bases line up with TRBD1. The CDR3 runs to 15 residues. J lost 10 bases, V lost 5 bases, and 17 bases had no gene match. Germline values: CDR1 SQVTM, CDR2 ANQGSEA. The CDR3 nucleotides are TGCAGCGTTAAAGCCCCGGGACAGGGAAGATCTTCAGCTTTCTTT. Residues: CSVKAPGQGRSSAFF. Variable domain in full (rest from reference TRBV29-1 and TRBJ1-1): SAVISQKPSRDICQRGTSLTIQCQVDSQVTMMFWYRQQPGQSLTLIATANQGSEATYESGFVIDKFPISRPNLTFSTLTVSNMSPEDSSIYLCSVKAPGQGRSSAFFGQGTRLTVV.

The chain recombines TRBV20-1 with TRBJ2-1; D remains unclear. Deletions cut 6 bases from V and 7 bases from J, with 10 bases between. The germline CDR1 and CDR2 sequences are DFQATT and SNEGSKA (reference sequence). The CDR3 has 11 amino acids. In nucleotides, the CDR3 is TGCAGTGCAACTAAGAGTAATGAGCAGTTCTTC. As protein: CSATKSNEQFF.

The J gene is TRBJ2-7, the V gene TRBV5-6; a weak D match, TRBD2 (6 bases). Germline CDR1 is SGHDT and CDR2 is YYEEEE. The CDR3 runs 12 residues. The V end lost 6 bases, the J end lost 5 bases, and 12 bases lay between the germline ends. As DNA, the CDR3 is TGTGCCAGCAACTTAGGAGGGAACGAGCAGTACTTC. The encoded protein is CASNLGGNEQYF.

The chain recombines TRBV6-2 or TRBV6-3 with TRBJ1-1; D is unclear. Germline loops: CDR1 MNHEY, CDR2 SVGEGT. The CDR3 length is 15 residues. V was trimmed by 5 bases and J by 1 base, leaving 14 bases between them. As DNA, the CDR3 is TGTGCCAGCAGTGGAGTTATTGTGCAGAACACTGAAGCTTTCTTT. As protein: CASSGVIVQNTEAFF.

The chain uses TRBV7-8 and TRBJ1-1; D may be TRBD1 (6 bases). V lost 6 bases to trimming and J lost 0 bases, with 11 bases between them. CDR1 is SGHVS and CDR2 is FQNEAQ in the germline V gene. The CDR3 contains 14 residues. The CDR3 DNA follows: TGTGCCAGCAGGGACAGCCAGATGAACACTGAAGCTTTCTTT. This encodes CASRDSQMNTEAFF.

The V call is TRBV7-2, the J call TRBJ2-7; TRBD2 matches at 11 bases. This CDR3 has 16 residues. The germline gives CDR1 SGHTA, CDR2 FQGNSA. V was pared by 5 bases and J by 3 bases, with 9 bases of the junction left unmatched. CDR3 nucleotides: TGTGCCAGCAGCCCGGGACTAGCGGACTTTGGCTACGAGCAGTACTTC. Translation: CASSPGLADFGYEQYF.

The CDR3 DNA is TGCAGCGTTAAAGCGCAGGGGAGGGACTATGGCTACACCTTC. Encoded protein: CSVKAQGRDYGYTF. This chain uses TRBV29-1 with TRBJ1-2, with a tentative D call TRBD1 (6 bases). This CDR3 contains 14 residues. V lost 5 bases and J 3 bases, leaving 16 bases between the germline ends. CDR1 and CDR2 (germline): SQVTM, ANQGSEA. Complete variable domain (other parts from reference TRBV29-1 and TRBJ1-2): SAVISQKPSRDICQRGTSLTIQCQVDSQVTMMFWYRQQPGQSLTLIATANQGSEATYESGFVIDKFPISRPNLTFSTLTVSNMSPEDSSIYLCSVKAQGRDYGYTFGSGTRLTVV.